This paragraph reports one T cell receptor (beta chain). Its antigen is undetermined. TCR beta CDR3 amplification used RNA transcripts. HTBI-primed first-round RT-PCR preceded second-round multiplex PCR. TCRdb re-called the multiplex PCR reads through MiXCR, storing one row per CDR3 protein. The table lists roughly 420,000 distinct CDR3 sequences, over 20% of them singletons. These data come from a study of Graves' ophthalmopathy and Graves' hyperthyroidism. Study results and limitations: With just under 90% sensitivity and 81.08% specificity, a 13-signature model separated ophthalmopathy from stable hyperthyroidism.

Germline V gives CDR1 MNHNS, CDR2 SASEGT. The CDR3 totals 17 residues. V lost 1 base and J 4 bases, leaving 17 bases between the germline ends. This receptor was obtained from a woman younger than 35 with stable Graves' hyperthyroidism. The J gene is TRBJ1-5, the V gene TRBV6-1; D ambiguous. The specimen was peripheral blood. The CDR3 region is CASSEGWYQVLNQPQHF. The CDR3 nucleotides are TGTGCCAGCAGTGAAGGATGGTATCAGGTCCTAAATCAGCCCCAGCATTTT.